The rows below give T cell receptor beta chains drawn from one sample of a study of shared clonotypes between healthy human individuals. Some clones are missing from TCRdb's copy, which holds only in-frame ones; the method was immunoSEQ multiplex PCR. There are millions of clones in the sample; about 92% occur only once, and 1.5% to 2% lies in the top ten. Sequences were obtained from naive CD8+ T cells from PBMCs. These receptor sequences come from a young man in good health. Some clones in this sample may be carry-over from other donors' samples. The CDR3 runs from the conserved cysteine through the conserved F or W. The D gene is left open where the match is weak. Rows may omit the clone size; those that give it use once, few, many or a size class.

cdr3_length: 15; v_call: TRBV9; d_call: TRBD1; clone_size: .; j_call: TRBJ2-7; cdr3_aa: CASSANRDSHYEQYF; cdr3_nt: TGTGCCAGCAGCGCAAACCGGGACAGCCACTACGAGCAGTACTTC
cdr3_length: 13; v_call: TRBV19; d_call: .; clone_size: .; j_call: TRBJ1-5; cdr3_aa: CASSHYNREPQHF; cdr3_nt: TGTGCCAGTAGCCACTACAATAGGGAGCCCCAGCATTTT
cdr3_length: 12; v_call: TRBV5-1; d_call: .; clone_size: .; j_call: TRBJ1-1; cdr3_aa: CASRGTNTEAFF; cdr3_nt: TGCGCCAGCAGAGGGACGAACACTGAAGCTTTCTTT
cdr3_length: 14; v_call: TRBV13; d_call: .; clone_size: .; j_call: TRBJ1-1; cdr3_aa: CASSNRALNTEAFF; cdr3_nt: TGTGCCAGCAGCAACAGGGCGTTGAACACTGAAGCTTTCTTT
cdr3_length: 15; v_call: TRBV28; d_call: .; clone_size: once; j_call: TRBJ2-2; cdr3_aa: CASSFRARNTGELFF; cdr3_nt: TGTGCCAGCAGTTTCAGGGCCCGGAACACCGGGGAGCTGTTTTTT
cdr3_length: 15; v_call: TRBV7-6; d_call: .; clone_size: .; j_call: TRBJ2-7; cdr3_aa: CASSQLQGPSYEQYF; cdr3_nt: TGTGCCAGCAGTCAGCTCCAGGGTCCCTCCTACGAGCAGTACTTC
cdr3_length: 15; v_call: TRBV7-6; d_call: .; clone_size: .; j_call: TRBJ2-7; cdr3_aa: CASSLASGPTYEQYF; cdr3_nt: TGTGCCAGCAGCTTAGCTTCAGGGCCAACCTACGAGCAGTACTTC
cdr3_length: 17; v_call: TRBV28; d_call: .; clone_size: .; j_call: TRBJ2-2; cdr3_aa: CASSLRTSIPNTGELFF; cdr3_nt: TGTGCCAGCAGTTTACGGACATCTATCCCGAACACCGGGGAGCTGTTTTTT
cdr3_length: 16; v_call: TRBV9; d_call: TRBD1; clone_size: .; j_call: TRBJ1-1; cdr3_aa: CASSVGRDRLNTEAFF; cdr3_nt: TGTGCCAGCAGCGTAGGTAGGGACAGACTGAACACTGAAGCTTTCTTT
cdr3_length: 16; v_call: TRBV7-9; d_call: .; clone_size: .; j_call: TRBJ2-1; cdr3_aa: CASSFNSEPRDDEQFF; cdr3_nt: TGTGCCAGCAGCTTCAACAGTGAACCTAGGGACGATGAGCAGTTCTTC
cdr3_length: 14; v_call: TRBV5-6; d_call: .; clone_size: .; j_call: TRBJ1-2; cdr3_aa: CASSGLQEYYGYTF; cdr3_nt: TGTGCCAGCAGCGGATTACAGGAGTACTATGGCTACACCTTC
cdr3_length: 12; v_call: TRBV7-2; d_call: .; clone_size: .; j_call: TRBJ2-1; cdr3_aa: CASSLVPQEQFF; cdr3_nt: TGTGCCAGCAGCTTAGTCCCGCAGGAGCAGTTCTTC
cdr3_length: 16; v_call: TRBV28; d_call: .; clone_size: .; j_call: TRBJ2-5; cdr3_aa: CASSPFVPPGMETQYF; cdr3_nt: TGTGCCAGCAGTCCCTTTGTCCCCCCAGGGATGGAGACCCAGTACTTC
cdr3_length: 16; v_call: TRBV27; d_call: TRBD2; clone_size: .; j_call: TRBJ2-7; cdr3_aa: CASSFSRGEREYEQYF; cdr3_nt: TGTGCCAGCAGCTTCTCTCGCGGGGAGCGGGAGTACGAGCAGTACTTC
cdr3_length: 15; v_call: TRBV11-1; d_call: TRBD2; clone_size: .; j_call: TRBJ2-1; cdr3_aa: CASSTPGSGSSEQFF; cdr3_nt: TGTGCCAGCAGCACCCCGGGTAGCGGGAGTAGTGAGCAGTTCTTC
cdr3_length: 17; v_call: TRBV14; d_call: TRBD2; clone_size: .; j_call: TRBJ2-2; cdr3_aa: CASSQGWREGHGGELFF; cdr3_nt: TGTGCCAGCAGCCAAGGTTGGCGGGAGGGCCATGGCGGGGAGCTGTTTTTT
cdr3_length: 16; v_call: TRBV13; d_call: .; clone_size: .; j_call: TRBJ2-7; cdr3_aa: CASSLGRGGEAGEQYF; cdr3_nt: TGTGCCAGCAGCTTAGGCCGGGGCGGGGAAGCGGGCGAGCAGTACTTC
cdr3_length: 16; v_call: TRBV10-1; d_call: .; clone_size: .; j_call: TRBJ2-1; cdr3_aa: CASSPFGKGTYNEQFF; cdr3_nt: TGCGCCAGCAGCCCCTTTGGGAAAGGGACCTACAATGAGCAGTTCTTC
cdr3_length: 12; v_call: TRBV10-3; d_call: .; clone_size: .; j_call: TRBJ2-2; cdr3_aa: CAISRDTGELFF; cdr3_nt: TGTGCCATCAGTCGGGATACCGGGGAGCTGTTTTTT
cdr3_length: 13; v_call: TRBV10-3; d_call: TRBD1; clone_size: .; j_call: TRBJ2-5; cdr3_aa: CAIRDRGRETQYF; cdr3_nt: TGTGCCATACGGGACAGGGGGCGAGAGACCCAGTACTTC
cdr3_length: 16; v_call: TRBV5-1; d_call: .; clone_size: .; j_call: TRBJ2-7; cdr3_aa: CASSQHSLNPSYEQYF; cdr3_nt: TGCGCCAGCAGTCAACATAGCCTAAACCCATCCTACGAGCAGTACTTC
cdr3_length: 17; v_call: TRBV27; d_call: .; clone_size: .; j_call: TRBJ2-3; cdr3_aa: CASSPLLGASSTDTQYF; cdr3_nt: TGTGCCAGCAGTCCGTTATTGGGTGCTTCTAGCACAGATACGCAGTATTTT
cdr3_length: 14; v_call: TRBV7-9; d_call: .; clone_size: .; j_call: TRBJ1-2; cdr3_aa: CASSFPAGSYGYTF; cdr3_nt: TGTGCCAGCAGCTTCCCGGCAGGGAGCTATGGCTACACCTTC
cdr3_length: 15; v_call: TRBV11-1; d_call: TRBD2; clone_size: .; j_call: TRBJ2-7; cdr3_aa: CASSLDARGVYEQYF; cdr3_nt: TGTGCCAGCAGCTTGGACGCCCGGGGGGTCTACGAGCAGTACTTC
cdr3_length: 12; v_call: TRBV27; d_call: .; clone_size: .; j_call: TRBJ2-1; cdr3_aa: CASSLRRDEQFF; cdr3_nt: TGTGCCAGCAGTTTAAGAAGGGATGAGCAGTTCTTC
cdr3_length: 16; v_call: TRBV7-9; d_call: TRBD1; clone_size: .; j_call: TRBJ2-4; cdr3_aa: CASSSGQGIAKNIQYF; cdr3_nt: TGTGCCAGCAGCTCCGGACAGGGAATTGCCAAAAACATTCAGTACTTC
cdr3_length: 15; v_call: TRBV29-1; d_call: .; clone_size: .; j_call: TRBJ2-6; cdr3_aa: CSVEDPGAGANVLTF; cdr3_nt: TGCAGCGTTGAAGATCCCGGGGCCGGGGCCAACGTCCTGACTTTC
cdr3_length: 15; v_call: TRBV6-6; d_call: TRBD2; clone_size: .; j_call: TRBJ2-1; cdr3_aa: CASSWVAGADNEQFF; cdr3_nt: TGTGCCAGCAGTTGGGTAGCGGGAGCTGATAATGAGCAGTTCTTC
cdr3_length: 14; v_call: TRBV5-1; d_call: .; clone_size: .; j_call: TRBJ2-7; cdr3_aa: CASSSFLGKEGVYF; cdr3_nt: TGCGCCAGCAGCTCCTTTCTTGGAAAGGAGGGGGTTTACTTC
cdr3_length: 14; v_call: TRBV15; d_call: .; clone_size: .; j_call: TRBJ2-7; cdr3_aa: CATSIARGSYEQYF; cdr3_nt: TGTGCCACCAGCATAGCTAGGGGGTCCTACGAGCAGTACTTC
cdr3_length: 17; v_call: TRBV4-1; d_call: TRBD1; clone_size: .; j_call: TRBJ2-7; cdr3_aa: CASSPRGGVGLVYEQYF; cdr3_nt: TGCGCCAGCAGCCCGAGAGGGGGCGTCGGGCTTGTCTACGAGCAGTACTTC
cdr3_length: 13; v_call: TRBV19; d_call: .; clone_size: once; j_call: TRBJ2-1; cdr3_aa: CASSMGRYNEQFF; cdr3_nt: TGTGCCAGTAGTATGGGACGATACAATGAGCAGTTCTTC
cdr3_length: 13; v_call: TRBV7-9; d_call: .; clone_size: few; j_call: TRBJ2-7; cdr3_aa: CASSPKDSYEQYF; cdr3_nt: TGTGCCAGCAGCCCCAAGGACTCCTACGAGCAGTACTTC
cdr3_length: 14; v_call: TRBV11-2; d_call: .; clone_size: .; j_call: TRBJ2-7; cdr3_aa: CASSLDPGPIEQYF; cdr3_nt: TGTGCCAGCAGCTTAGATCCTGGACCAATCGAGCAGTACTTC
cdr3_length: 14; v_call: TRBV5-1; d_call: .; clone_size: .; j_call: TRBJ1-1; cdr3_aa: CASSSTGRGTEAFF; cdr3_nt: TGCGCCAGCAGCTCTACAGGGAGGGGCACTGAAGCTTTCTTT
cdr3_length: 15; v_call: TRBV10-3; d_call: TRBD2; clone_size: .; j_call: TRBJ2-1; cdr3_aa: CAISEGREGHNEQFF; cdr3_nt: TGTGCCATCAGTGAGGGGCGGGAGGGCCACAATGAGCAGTTCTTC
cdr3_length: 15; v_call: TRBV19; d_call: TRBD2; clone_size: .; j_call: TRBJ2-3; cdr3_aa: CASSLGTSGTDTQYF; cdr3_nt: TGTGCCAGTAGTCTTGGGACTAGCGGCACAGATACGCAGTATTTT
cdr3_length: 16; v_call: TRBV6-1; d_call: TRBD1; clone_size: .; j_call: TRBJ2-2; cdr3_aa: CASSGWDRRDTGELFF; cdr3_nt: TGTGCCAGCAGTGGATGGGACAGGCGAGACACCGGGGAGCTGTTTTTT
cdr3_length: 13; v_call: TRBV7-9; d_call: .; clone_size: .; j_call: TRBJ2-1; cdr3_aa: CASSTRQDNEQFF; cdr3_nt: TGTGCCAGCAGCACCCGACAGGACAATGAGCAGTTCTTC
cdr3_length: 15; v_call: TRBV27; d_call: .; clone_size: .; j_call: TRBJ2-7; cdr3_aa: CASSPIAPPTSEQYF; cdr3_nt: TGTGCCAGCAGTCCCATCGCCCCCCCCACAAGCGAGCAGTACTTC
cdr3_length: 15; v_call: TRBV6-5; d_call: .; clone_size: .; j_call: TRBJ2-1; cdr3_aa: CASSYGIAAYNEQFF; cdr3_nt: TGTGCCAGCAGTTACGGTATAGCGGCCTACAATGAGCAGTTCTTC
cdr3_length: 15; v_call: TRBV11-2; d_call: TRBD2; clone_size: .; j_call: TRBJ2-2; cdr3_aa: CASSIGLAGTGELFF; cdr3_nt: TGTGCCAGCAGCATAGGACTAGCGGGAACCGGGGAGCTGTTTTTT
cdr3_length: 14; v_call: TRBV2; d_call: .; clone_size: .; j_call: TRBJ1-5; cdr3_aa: CASSDAGRNQPQHF; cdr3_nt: TGTGCCAGCAGTGATGCGGGCCGCAATCAGCCCCAGCATTTT
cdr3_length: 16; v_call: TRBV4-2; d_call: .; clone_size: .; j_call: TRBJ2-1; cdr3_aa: CASSQGTHPSYNEQFF; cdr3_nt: TGTGCCAGCAGCCAAGGGACACACCCTTCCTACAATGAGCAGTTCTTC
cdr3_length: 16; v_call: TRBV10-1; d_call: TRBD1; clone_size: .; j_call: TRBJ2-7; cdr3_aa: CATTRRGDRGPYEQYF; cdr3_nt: TGCGCCACCACCAGAAGGGGGGACAGGGGCCCTTACGAGCAGTACTTC
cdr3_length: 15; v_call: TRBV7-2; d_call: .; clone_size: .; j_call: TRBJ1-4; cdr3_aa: CASSSLAGINEKLFF; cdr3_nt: TGTGCCAGCAGCTCCCTGGCAGGCATCAATGAAAAACTGTTTTTT
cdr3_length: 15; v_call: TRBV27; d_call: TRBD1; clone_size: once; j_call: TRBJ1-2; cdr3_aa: CASSPTGGHTYGYTF; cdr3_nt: TGTGCCAGCAGTCCTACAGGGGGCCACACCTATGGCTACACCTTC
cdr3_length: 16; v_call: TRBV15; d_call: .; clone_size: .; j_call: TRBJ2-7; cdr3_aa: CATSREGGTPFHEQYF; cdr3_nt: TGTGCCACCAGCAGAGAGGGCGGGACCCCCTTCCACGAGCAGTACTTC